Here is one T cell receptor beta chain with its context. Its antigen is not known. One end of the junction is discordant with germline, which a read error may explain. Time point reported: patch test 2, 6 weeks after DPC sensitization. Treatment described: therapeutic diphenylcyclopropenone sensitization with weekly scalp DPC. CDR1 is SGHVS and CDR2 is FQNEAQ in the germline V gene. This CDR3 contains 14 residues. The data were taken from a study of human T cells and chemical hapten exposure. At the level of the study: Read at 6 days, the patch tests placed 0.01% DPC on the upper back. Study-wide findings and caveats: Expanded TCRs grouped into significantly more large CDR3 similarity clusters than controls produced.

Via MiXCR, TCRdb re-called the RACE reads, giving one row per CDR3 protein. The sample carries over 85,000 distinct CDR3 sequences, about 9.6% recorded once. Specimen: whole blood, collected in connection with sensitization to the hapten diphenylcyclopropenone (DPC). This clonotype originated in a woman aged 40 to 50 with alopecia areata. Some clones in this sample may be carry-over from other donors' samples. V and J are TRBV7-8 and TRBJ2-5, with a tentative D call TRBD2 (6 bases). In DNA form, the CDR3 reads TGTACCAGCAGCTTACGAGCGGGCCAAGAGACCCAGTACTTC. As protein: CTSSLRAGQETQYF.